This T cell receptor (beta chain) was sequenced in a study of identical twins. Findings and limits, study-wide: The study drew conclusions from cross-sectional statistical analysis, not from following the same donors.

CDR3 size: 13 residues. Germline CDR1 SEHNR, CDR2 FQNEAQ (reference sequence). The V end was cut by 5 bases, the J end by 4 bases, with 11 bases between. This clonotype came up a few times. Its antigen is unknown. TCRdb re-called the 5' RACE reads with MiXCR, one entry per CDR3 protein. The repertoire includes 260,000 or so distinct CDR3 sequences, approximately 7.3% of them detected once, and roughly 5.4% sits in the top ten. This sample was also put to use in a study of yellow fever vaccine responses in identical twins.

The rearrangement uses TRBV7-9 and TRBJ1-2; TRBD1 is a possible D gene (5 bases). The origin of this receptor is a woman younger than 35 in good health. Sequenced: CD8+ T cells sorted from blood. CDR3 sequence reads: CASSPYRIYGYTF. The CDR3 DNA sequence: TGTGCCAGCAGCCCATACAGGATCTATGGCTACACCTTC.